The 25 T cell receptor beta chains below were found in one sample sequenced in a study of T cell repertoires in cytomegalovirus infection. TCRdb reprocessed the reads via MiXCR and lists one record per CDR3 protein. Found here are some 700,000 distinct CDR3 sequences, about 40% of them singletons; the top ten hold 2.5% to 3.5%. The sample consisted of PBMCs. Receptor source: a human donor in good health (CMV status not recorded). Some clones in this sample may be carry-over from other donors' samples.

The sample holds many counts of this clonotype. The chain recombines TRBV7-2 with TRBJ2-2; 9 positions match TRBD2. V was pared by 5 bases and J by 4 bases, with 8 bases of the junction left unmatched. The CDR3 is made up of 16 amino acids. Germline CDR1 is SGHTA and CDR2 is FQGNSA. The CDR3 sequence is CASSAFLAGVTGELFF. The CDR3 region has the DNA TGTGCCAGCAGCGCCTTTTTAGCGGGGGTCACCGGGGAGCTGTTTTTT.

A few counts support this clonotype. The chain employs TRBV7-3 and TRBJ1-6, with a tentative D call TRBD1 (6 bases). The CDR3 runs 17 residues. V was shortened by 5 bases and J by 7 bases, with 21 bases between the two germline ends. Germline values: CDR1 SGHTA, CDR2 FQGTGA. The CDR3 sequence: CASSPRTGTTTNSPLHF. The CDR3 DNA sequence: TGTGCCAGCAGCCCAAGAACAGGGACCACTACCAATTCACCCCTCCACTTT.

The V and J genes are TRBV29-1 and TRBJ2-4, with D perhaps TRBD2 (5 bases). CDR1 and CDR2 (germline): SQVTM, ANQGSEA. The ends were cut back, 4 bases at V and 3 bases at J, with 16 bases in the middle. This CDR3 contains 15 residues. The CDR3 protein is CSVGAPGKGKNIQYF. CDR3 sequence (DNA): TGCAGCGTTGGGGCCCCGGGGAAGGGCAAAAACATTCAGTACTTC.

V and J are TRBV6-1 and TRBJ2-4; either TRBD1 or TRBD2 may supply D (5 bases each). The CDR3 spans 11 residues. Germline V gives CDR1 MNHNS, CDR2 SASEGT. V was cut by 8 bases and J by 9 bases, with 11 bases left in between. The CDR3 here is CASGGGGIQYF. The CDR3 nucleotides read TGTGCCAGCGGGGGTGGTGGCATTCAGTACTTC.

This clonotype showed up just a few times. CDR3 loop: CASSREQGNTEAFF. CDR3 coding DNA: TGTGCCAGCAGTCGGGAACAGGGGAACACTGAAGCTTTCTTT. This chain joins TRBV28 and TRBJ1-1; a weak D match, TRBD1 (6 bases). The germline V gene has CDR1 MDHEN and CDR2 SYDVKM. Deletions cut 5 bases from V and 1 base from J, with 11 bases between. The CDR3 sequence is 14 residues long.

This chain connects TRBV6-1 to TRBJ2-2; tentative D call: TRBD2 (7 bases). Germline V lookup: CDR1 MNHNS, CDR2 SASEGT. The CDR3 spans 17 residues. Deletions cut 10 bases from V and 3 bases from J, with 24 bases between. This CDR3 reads CATGGSIRGSDTGELFF. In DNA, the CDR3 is TGTGCCACCGGGGGGTCGATCAGGGGATCGGACACCGGGGAGCTGTTTTTT.

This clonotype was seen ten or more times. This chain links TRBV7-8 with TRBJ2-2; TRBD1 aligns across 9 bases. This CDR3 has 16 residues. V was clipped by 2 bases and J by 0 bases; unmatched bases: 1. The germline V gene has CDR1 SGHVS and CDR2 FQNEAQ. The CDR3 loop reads CASSLWDRANTGELFF. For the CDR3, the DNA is TGTGCCAGCAGCTTATGGGACAGGGCGAACACCGGGGAGCTGTTTTTT.

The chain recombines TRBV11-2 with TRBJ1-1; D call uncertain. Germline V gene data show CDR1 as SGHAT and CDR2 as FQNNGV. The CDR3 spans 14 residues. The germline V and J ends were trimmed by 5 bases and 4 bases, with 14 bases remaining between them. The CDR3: CASSGDGRITEAFF. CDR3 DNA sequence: TGTGCCAGCAGCGGCGACGGGAGAATCACTGAAGCTTTCTTT.

The CDR3: CASSPKRDTEAFF. The CDR3 DNA sequence: TGTGCCAGCTCACCAAAGCGGGACACTGAAGCTTTCTTT. This chain connects TRBV18 to TRBJ1-1; D is ambiguous. CDR1 KGHSH and CDR2 LQKENI come from the germline V gene. The CDR3 extends over 13 amino acids. Trimming left V 2 bases short and J 3 bases short, with 7 bases between.

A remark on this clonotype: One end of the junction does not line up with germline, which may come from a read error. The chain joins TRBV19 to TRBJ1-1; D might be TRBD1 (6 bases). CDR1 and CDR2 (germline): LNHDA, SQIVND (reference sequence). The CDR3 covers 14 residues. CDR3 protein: CAISIRGQNTEAFF. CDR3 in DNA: TGTGCCATTAGTATACGGGGGCAGAACACTGAAGCTTTCTTT.

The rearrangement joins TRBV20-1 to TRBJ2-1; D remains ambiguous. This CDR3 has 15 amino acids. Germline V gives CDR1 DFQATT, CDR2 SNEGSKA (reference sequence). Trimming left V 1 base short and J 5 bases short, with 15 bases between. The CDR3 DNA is TGCAGTGCTAGAGCCGCCGGCAAGAAAAACAATGAGCAGTTCTTC. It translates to CSARAAGKKNNEQFF.

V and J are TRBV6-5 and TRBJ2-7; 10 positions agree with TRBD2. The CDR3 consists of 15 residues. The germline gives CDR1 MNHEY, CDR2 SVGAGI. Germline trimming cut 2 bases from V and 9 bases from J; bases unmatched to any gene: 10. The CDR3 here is CASSYTSGRARVQYF. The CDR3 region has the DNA TGTGCCAGCAGTTACACCAGCGGGAGGGCCCGCGTGCAGTACTTC.

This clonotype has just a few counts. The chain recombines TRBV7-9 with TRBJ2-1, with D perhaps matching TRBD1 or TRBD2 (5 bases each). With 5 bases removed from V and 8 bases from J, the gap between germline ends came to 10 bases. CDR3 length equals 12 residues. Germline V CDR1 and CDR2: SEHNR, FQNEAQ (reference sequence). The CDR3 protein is CASSGTGYEQFF. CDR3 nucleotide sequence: TGTGCCAGCAGCGGGACGGGGTATGAGCAGTTCTTC. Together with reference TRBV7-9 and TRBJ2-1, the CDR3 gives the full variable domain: DTGVSQNPRHKITKRGQNVTFRCDPISEHNRLYWYRQTLGQGPEFLTYFQNEAQLEKSRLLSDRFSAERPKGSFSTLEIQRTEQGDSAMYLCASSGTGYEQFFGPGTRLTVL.

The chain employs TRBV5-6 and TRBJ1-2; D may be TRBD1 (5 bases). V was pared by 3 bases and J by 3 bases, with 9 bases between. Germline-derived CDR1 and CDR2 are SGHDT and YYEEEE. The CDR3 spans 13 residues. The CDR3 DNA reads TGTGCCAGCAGCTCCAGGGTGGACTATGGCTACACCTTC. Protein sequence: CASSSRVDYGYTF.

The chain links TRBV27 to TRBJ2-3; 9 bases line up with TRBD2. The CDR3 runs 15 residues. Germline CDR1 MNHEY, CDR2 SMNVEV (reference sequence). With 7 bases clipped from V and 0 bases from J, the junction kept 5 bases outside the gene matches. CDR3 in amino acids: CASTRLAESTDTQYF. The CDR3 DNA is TGTGCCAGCACGAGACTAGCGGAGAGCACAGATACGCAGTATTTT.

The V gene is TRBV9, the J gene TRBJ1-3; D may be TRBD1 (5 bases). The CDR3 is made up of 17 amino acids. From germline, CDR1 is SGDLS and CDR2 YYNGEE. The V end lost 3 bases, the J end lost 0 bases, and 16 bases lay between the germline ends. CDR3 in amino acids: CASSEPRDGSSGNTIYF. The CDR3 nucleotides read TGTGCCAGCAGCGAACCCCGGGACGGAAGCTCTGGAAACACCATATATTTT.

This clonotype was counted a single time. The DNA for the CDR3 is TGTGCCAGCAGCTTAGTACCCGCCGGACAGTCGTTGGCTTTCTTT. It codes for CASSLVPAGQSLAFF. The chain recombines TRBV7-2 with TRBJ1-1, with D possibly being TRBD1 (6 bases). The CDR3 extends over 15 amino acids. V dropped 1 base and J dropped 11 bases, with 20 bases sitting between them. CDR1 and CDR2 from the germline V gene are SGHTA and FQGNSA.

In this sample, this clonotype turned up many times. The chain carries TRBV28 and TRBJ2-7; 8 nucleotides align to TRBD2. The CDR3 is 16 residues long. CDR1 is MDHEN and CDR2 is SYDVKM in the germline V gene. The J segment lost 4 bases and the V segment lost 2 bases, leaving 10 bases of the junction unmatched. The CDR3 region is CASSLLIGVAGYEQYF. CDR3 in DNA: TGTGCCAGCAGTTTACTGATTGGAGTAGCGGGGTACGAGCAGTACTTC.

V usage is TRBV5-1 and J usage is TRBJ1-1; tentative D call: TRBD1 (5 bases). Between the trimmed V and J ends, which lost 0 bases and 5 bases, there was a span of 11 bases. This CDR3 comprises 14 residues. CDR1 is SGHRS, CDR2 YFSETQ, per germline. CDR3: CASSLDPEGTEAFF. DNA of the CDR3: TGCGCCAGCAGCTTGGACCCGGAGGGGACTGAAGCTTTCTTT.

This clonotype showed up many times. The CDR3: CASSLPKASVTDTQYF. The CDR3 DNA follows: TGTGCCAGCAGCCTCCCTAAGGCTAGCGTCACAGATACGCAGTATTTT. The rearrangement joins TRBV7-8 to TRBJ2-3; weak D call: TRBD2 (6 bases). This CDR3 comprises 16 residues. The V end lost 5 bases, the J end lost 2 bases, and 17 bases lay between the germline ends. The V gene's germline CDR1 is SGHVS and CDR2 FQNEAQ.

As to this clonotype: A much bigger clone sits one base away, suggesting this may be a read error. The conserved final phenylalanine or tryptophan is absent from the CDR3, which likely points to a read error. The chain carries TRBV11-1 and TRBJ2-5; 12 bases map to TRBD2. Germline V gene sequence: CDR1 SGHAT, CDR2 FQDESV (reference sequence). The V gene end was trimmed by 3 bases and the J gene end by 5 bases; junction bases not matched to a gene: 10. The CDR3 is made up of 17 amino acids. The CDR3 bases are TGTGCCAGCAGCTTCTCTACTAGCGGGAGGATGGTCGAGACCCAGTACTTA. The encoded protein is CASSFSTSGRMVETQYL.

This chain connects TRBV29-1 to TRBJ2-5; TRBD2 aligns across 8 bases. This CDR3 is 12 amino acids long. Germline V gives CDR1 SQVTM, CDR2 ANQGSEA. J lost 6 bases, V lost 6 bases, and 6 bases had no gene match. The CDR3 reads CSVGREKKTQYF. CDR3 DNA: TGCAGCGTCGGGAGGGAGAAGAAGACCCAGTACTTC. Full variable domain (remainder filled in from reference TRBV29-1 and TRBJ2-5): SAVISQKPSRDICQRGTSLTIQCQVDSQVTMMFWYRQQPGQSLTLIATANQGSEATYESGFVIDKFPISRPNLTFSTLTVSNMSPEDSSIYLCSVGREKKTQYFGPGTRLLVL.

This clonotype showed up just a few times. The CDR3 here is CASSFWREAWETQYF. CDR3 sequence (DNA): TGTGCCAGCAGTTTCTGGCGGGAGGCCTGGGAGACCCAGTACTTC. The chain employs TRBV28 and TRBJ2-5; TRBD2 matches at 8 bases. The V segment lost 3 bases and the J segment 5 bases; nucleotides outside the gene matches: 8. CDR1 and CDR2 from the germline V gene are MDHEN and SYDVKM. The CDR3 totals 15 residues.

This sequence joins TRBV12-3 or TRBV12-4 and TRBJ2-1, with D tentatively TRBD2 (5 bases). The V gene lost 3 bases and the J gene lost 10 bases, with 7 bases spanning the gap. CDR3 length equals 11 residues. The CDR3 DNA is TGTGCCAGCAGTTTTCAGCGGGAGCAGTTCTTC. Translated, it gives CASSFQREQFF.

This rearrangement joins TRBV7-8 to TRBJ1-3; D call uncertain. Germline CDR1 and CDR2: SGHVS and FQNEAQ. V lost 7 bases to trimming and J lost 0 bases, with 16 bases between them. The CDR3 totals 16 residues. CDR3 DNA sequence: TGTGCCAGCACCTCAGCCCCCGGAGGCTCTGGAAACACCATATATTTT. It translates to CASTSAPGGSGNTIYF.